This T cell receptor beta chain derives from a study of CD8+ T cells in alopecia areata. Whole-study context: Administration of oral tofacitinib to treated patients was at 5 to 10 mg twice daily.

As the sequencing template, cDNA was produced by extracting RNA and reverse transcribing it. The data were produced by immunoSEQ multiplex PCR, yet TCRdb's version contains in-frame clones alone and is incomplete. The profile shows 130,000 to 150,000 clones, roughly 46% of them singletons. Samples from alopecia areata patients were lesional scalp punch biopsies and peripheral blood. Findings of the study overall: Lesional scalp, especially alopecia totalis/universalis, showed higher clonality than normal scalp.

V dropped 1 base and J dropped 4 bases, with 24 bases sitting between them. CDR1 and CDR2 (germline): SGHVS, FQNEAQ. CDR3 length: 19 residues. The sample holds one count of this clone. What it binds is not known. The specimen comprised CD4+ T cells sorted from blood, sampled at week 0. The receptor was isolated from a human donor with alopecia areata. The chain links TRBV7-8 to TRBJ2-3; no definite D call. The CDR3 loop is CASSLVWSPTGVMADTQYF. The CDR3 nucleotides read TGTGCCAGCAGCTTAGTTTGGTCCCCGACTGGGGTTATGGCAGATACGCAGTATTTT.